The present entry profiles one T cell receptor (beta chain) with its context. This sample stems from a study of cytomegalovirus exposure and HLA in healthy donors. The PCR used 60 Vbeta and 13 Jbeta primers. Produced via immunoSEQ multiplex PCR; TCRdb's table is partial and in-frame only. This table has around 200,000 clones, 80% appearing once. V shed 9 bases and J 1 base; nucleotides not matched to a gene: 6. This CDR3 region has 13 residues. Germline CDR1 and CDR2: SGHRS and YFSETQ. The sample was PBMCs. The receptor comes from a boy between 10 and 17 years old in good health and CMV-seronegative. J is TRBJ2-5 and V is TRBV5-1, with 7 positions matching TRBD1. The CDR3, as DNA: TGCGCCACCAAGGGACAGCCCCAAGAGACCCAGTACTTC. Protein sequence: CATKGQPQETQYF.